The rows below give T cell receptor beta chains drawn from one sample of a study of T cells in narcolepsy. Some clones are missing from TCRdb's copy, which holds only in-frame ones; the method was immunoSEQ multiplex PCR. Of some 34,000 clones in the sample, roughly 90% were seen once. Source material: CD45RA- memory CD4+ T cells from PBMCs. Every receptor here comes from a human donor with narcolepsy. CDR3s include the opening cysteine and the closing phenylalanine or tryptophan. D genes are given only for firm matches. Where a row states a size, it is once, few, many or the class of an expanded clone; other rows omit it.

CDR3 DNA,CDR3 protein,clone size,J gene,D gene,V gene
TGTGCCAGCGGCTTGGGGGACAGGGTAGGCGGCTACACCTTC,CASGLGDRVGGYTF,NA,TRBJ1-2,TRBD1,TRBV10-3
TGTGCCAGCAGCCATCACAGAGACAGGCCGATTGCTGGGGCCAACGTCCTGACTTTC,CASSHHRDRPIAGANVLTF,NA,TRBJ2-6,NA,TRBV5-6
TGTGCCTGGAGTACCGATTATTCCTACGAGCAGTACTTC,CAWSTDYSYEQYF,NA,TRBJ2-7,NA,TRBV30
TGTGCCAGCAGCGTACCCCCCGGTCGGCGGGCTGGGGCCAACGTCCTGACTTTC,CASSVPPGRRAGANVLTF,NA,TRBJ2-6,NA,TRBV7-9
TGTGCCAGCACCACCCCCGGGACCGTCTATGGCTACACCTTC,CASTTPGTVYGYTF,NA,TRBJ1-2,NA,TRBV28
TGTGCCAGCAGCTTGGCCCGGACTAGCGGGGGAGAGACCCAGTACTTC,CASSLARTSGGETQYF,NA,TRBJ2-5,TRBD2,TRBV5-5
TGTGCCAGCAGTTTATCGACAGGGTTGAACACTGAAGCTTTCTTT,CASSLSTGLNTEAFF,NA,TRBJ1-1,TRBD1,TRBV27
TGTGCCAGCAGTGGGCGGACTGGCACAGATACGCAGTATTTT,CASSGRTGTDTQYF,NA,TRBJ2-3,NA,TRBV6-1
TGTGCCAGCAGCCGGAATTTAGCGGGAAACGAGCAGTACTTC,CASSRNLAGNEQYF,NA,TRBJ2-7,TRBD2,TRBV14
TGTGCCAGCAGCCATCTAGCGGGCCCCTACAATGAGCAGTTCTTC,CASSHLAGPYNEQFF,NA,TRBJ2-1,TRBD2,TRBV11-1
TGTGCCAGCAGCTTAAACAGGGCGCAAGAGACCCAGTACTTC,CASSLNRAQETQYF,NA,TRBJ2-5,NA,TRBV11-3
TGTGCCAGCAGTGAACAGTGGACAGGGGTAGAGACCCAGTACTTC,CASSEQWTGVETQYF,NA,TRBJ2-5,TRBD1,TRBV6-1
TGTGCCAGCAGCTTGGGGCGGGAAAGGGGGTATTTT,CASSLGRERGYF,NA,TRBJ2-3,NA,TRBV5-4
TGTGCCAGCAGTAAGTACAGGGCATACGAGCAGTACTTC,CASSKYRAYEQYF,NA,TRBJ2-7,NA,TRBV2
TGTGCTAGTGGTTTAATTGCAGGGGAGCCCGGGGAGCTGTTTTTT,CASGLIAGEPGELFF,NA,TRBJ2-2,NA,TRBV12-5
TGTGCCAGCAGAAGAGACAGGGCCCGATTACAGGGGTCACCCCTCCACTTT,CASRRDRARLQGSPLHF,NA,TRBJ1-6,TRBD1,TRBV5-5
TGTGCCAGCAGCAGGACAGGGATCTCCTACGAGCAGTACTTC,CASSRTGISYEQYF,NA,TRBJ2-7,TRBD1,TRBV5-6
TGTGCCAGCAATTTCAATACACGGACAGCGGGTGGCTACACCTTC,CASNFNTRTAGGYTF,NA,TRBJ1-2,NA,TRBV6-5
TGCGCCAGCAGCCCGGGCCCGGGCCAGACCCAGTACTTC,CASSPGPGQTQYF,NA,TRBJ2-5,NA,TRBV5-1
TGTGCCAGCGAGGGACAAACCTATGGCTACACCTTC,CASEGQTYGYTF,NA,TRBJ1-2,NA,TRBV6-1
TGTGCCAGCAGCTTTGACGCTACAGGGGGCCAGCCCCAGCATTTT,CASSFDATGGQPQHF,NA,TRBJ1-5,NA,TRBV12-1
TGTGCCAGCAGCCCTTCAGAGGACAATAATCTTTACGAGCAGTACTTC,CASSPSEDNNLYEQYF,once,TRBJ2-7,NA,TRBV13
TGTGCTAGTGGTTTGGCTCCCCGCGGCGGGGGGCACTACAATGAGCAGTTCTTC,CASGLAPRGGGHYNEQFF,NA,TRBJ2-1,TRBD2,TRBV12-5
TGTGCCAGCAGCTTCGGGTTGGGAACCCTCCACTTT,CASSFGLGTLHF,NA,TRBJ1-6,NA,TRBV11-2
TGTGCCAGCAGCGCCACAGGGGGAGCGAACACCGGGGAGCTGTTTTTT,CASSATGGANTGELFF,NA,TRBJ2-2,TRBD1,TRBV9
TGTGCCAGCAGCACTGGACTAGCGGGAGGAAAAAGCACAGATACGCAGTATTTT,CASSTGLAGGKSTDTQYF,NA,TRBJ2-3,TRBD2,TRBV7-2
TGTGCCAGCAGCTCAGGATTCGGGGTTAGCTCCTACGAGCAGTACTTC,CASSSGFGVSSYEQYF,NA,TRBJ2-7,NA,TRBV7-8
TGTGCCAGCAGCTTAAGATTGCGGGGGGGGTTAGATACGCAGTATTTT,CASSLRLRGGLDTQYF,NA,TRBJ2-3,TRBD2,TRBV7-2
TGTGCCAGCAGTCACTCAAGCACAGATACGCAGTATTTT,CASSHSSTDTQYF,NA,TRBJ2-3,NA,TRBV25-1
TGTGCCAGCGGCCTACCGGGACAGGGGGCGGGCCAAGAGACCCAGTACTTC,CASGLPGQGAGQETQYF,NA,TRBJ2-5,TRBD1,TRBV14
TGTGCCAGCAGTTCAACAGGTCCGGGCGAGCAGTACTTC,CASSSTGPGEQYF,once,TRBJ2-7,NA,TRBV6-5
TGTGCCAGCAGTCGCACCCCAGGGGGAGGGCAAGAGACCCAGTACTTC,CASSRTPGGGQETQYF,NA,TRBJ2-5,NA,TRBV27
TGTGCCAGCAGCCAAACGGGAGATACGCAGTATTTT,CASSQTGDTQYF,NA,TRBJ2-3,NA,TRBV7-9
TGTGCCAGCAGTCGGACAGTGACTCGGGAGCTGTTTTTT,CASSRTVTRELFF,NA,TRBJ2-2,NA,TRBV28
TGTGCCAGCTCACCACGAGGGGGGGCCGGGGAGCTGTTTTTT,CASSPRGGAGELFF,NA,TRBJ2-2,NA,TRBV18
TGTGCCAGCAGTTACTCAGTACTTTATGAGACCCAGTACTTC,CASSYSVLYETQYF,NA,TRBJ2-5,NA,TRBV6-6
TGCGCCAGCAGCCAAGACTATCCACGGTACGAGCAGTACTTC,CASSQDYPRYEQYF,NA,TRBJ2-7,NA,TRBV4-3
TGTGCCAGCAGTGACGAGGGGAGAATTGGTGAAGCTTTCTTT,CASSDEGRIGEAFF,NA,TRBJ1-1,NA,TRBV6-5
TGTGCCAGCAGCTTAATTCCGGAAAGTGAAGCTTTCTTT,CASSLIPESEAFF,NA,TRBJ1-1,NA,TRBV11-3